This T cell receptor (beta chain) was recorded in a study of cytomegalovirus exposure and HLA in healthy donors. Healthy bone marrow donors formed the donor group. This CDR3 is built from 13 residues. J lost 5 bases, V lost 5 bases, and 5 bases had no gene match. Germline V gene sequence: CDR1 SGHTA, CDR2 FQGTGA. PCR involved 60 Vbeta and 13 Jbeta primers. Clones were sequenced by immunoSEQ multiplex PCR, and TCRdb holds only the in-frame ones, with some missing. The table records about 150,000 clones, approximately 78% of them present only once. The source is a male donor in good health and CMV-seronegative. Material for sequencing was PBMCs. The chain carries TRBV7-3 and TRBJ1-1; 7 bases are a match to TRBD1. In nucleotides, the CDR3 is TGTGCCAGCAGCACACAACAGGGGACTGAAGCTTTCTTT. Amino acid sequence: CASSTQQGTEAFF.